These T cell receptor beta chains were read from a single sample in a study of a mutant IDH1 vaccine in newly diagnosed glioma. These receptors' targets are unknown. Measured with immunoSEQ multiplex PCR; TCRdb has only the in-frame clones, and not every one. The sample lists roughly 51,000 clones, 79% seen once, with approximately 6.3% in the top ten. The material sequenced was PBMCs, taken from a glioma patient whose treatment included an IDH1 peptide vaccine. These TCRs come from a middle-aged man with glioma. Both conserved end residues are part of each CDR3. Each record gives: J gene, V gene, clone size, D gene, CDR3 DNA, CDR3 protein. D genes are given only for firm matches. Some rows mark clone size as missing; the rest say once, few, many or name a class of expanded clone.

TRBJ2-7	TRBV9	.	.	TGTGCCAGCAGCGTAGGGGGGTTGGGGAATGAGCAGTACTTC	CASSVGGLGNEQYF
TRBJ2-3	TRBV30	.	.	TGTGCCTGGAGTGGACAAGGGGACCTTCGGGATACGCAGTATTTT	CAWSGQGDLRDTQYF
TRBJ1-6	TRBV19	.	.	TGTGCCAGTAGCACCGACCAGGGCCACTACAATTCACCCCTCCACTTT	CASSTDQGHYNSPLHF
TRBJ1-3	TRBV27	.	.	TGTGCCAGCAGTCCAACCGGGGAGGGGTCTGGAAACACCATATATTTT	CASSPTGEGSGNTIYF
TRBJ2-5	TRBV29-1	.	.	TGCAGCGCCGAGAGGACATATCAAGAGACCCAGTACTTC	CSAERTYQETQYF
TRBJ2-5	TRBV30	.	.	TGTGCCTGGAGTGGCCTAGCTTACGAGACCCAGTACTTC	CAWSGLAYETQYF
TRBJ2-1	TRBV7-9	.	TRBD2	TGTGCCAGCAGCTCCCAGGGCAGGAGCGGGGCTGCCTACAATGAGCAGTTCTTC	CASSSQGRSGAAYNEQFF
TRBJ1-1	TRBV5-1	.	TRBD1	TGCGCCAGTTCGCGAACCGGGACAGGGTACGGGAAATCTGAAGCTTTCTTT	CASSRTGTGYGKSEAFF
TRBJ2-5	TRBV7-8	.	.	TGTGCCAGCAGCTTAGGCTCAGGGATGGAGACCCAGTACTTC	CASSLGSGMETQYF
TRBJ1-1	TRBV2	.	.	TGTGCCAGCAGCGACGGGGGCATGAACACTGAAGCTTTCTTT	CASSDGGMNTEAFF
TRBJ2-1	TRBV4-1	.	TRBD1	TGCGCCAGCAGCCAAGGCGGGACAGGAGATTACAATGAGCAGTTCTTC	CASSQGGTGDYNEQFF
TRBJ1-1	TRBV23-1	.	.	TGCGCCAGCAGTCCGAAGCGGATGAACACTGAAGCTTTCTTT	CASSPKRMNTEAFF
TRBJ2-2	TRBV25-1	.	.	TGTGCCAGCAGTGAATATGGGTCCGGGGAGCTGTTTTTT	CASSEYGSGELFF
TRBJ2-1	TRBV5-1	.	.	TGCGCCAGCAGCTTGGGGCGCAATGAGCAGTTCTTC	CASSLGRNEQFF
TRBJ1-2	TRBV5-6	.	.	TGTGCCAGCAGCCAACCGGGTCTATTCTATGGCTACACCTTC	CASSQPGLFYGYTF
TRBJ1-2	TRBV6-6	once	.	TGTGCCAGCAGTTACTCGACGGGGGGCTGGGGCTACACCTTC	CASSYSTGGWGYTF
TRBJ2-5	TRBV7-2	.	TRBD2	TGTGCCAGCAGCTTGGTAGCGGGGGAGCAAGAGACCCAGTACTTC	CASSLVAGEQETQYF
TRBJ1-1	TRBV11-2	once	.	TGTGCCAGCAGCTTAACGAGGAACACTGAAGCTTTCTTT	CASSLTRNTEAFF
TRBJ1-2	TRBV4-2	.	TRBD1	TGTGCCAGCAGCCGAGGAACAGGGGGTGATGGCTACACCTTC	CASSRGTGGDGYTF
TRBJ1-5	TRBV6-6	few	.	TGTGCCAGCAACGGACAAAATAGCAATCAGCCCCAGCATTTT	CASNGQNSNQPQHF
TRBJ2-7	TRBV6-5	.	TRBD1	TGTGCCAGCAGTTACACCGGACAGGTCACCGAGCAGTACTTC	CASSYTGQVTEQYF
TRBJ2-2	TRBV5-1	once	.	TGCGCCAGCAAGGGCCTCGGGGGAACAAACACCGGGGAGCTGTTTTTT	CASKGLGGTNTGELFF
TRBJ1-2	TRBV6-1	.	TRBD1	TGTGCCAGCAGTGGGACAGGGGACCACTATGGCTACACCTTC	CASSGTGDHYGYTF
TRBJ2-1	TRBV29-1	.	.	TGCAGCGTTGAAGATTCTAGGGGGGGCAATGAGCAGTTCTTC	CSVEDSRGGNEQFF
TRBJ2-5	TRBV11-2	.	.	TGTGCCAGCAGCTTAGAATATGACAAACAAGAGACCCAGTACTTC	CASSLEYDKQETQYF
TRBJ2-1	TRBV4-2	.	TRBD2	TGTGCCAGCAGCCTGGGACTAGCGGGGGTCAATGAGCAGTTCTTC	CASSLGLAGVNEQFF